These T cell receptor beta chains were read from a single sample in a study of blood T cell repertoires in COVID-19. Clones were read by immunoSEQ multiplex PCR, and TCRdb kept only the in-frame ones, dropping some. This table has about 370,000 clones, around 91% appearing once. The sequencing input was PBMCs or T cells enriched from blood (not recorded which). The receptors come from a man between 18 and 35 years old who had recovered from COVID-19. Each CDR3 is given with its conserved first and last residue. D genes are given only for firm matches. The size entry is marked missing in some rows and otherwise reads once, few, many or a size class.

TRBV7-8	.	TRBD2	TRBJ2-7	TGTGCCAGCAGCTTAGTCGGGACTATCTCCTACGAGCAGTACTTC	CASSLVGTISYEQYF
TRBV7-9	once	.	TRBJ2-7	TGTGCCTCGGATGGGCTGGGCTCCTACGAGCAGTACTTC	CASDGLGSYEQYF
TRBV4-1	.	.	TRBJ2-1	TGCGCCAGCAGCCAGACGGGCACGGGATCCTACAATGAGCAGTTCTTC	CASSQTGTGSYNEQFF
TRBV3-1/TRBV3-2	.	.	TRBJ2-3	TGTGCCAGCAGCCAGATTGCGACCGGGACATCCACGTATTTT	CASSQIATGTSTYF
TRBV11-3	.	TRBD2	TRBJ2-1	TGTGCCAGCAGCTTCCTAGCGGAGTTCTTC	CASSFLAEFF
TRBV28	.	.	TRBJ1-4	TGTGCCAGCAGTTTAGCAGGGTATCGGGAAAAACTGTTTTTT	CASSLAGYREKLFF
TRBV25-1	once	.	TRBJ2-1	TGTGCCAGCAGTGGAGCCACTTCCTACAATGAGCAGTTCTTC	CASSGATSYNEQFF
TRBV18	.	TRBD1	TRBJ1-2	TGTGCCAGCTCACCACCGGGACAGCCCAACTATGGCTACACCTTC	CASSPPGQPNYGYTF
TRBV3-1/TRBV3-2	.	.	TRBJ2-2	TGTGCCAGCAGCCAAGGGCCAGGGGAGCTGTTTTTT	CASSQGPGELFF
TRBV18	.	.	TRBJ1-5	TGTGCCAGCTCACCCCAAGCCGTGGAGAATCAGCCCCAGCATTTT	CASSPQAVENQPQHF
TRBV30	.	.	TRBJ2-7	TGTGCCTGGTGGGGGGGCGACGGGTACGAGCAGTACTTC	CAWWGGDGYEQYF
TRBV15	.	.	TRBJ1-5	TGTGCCACCAGCAGTGCGGGGAATCAGCCCCAGCATTTT	CATSSAGNQPQHF
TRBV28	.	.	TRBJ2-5	TGTGCCAGCAGTTTGTTCGGAGCTGCCCAAGAGACCCAGTACTTC	CASSLFGAAQETQYF
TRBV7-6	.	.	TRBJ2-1	TGTGCCAGCAGCAGCGGACGGAGCTCCTACAATGAGCAGTTCTTC	CASSSGRSSYNEQFF
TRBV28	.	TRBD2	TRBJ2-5	TGTGCCAGCAGTCGTCGGACTAGCGGGAGAAAAGAGACCCAGTACTTC	CASSRRTSGRKETQYF
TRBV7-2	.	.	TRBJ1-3	TGTGCCAGCAGCTTCACAGGGGGAAACACCATATATTTT	CASSFTGGNTIYF
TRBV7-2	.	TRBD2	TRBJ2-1	TGTGCCAGCAGCCCCTCCTCAAGCGGGGATGAGCAGTTCTTC	CASSPSSSGDEQFF
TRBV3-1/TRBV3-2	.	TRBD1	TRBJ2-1	TGTGCCAGCAGCCAAGCCGAGAAACGAGACAGGGCTGAGCAGTTCTTC	CASSQAEKRDRAEQFF
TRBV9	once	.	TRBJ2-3	TGTGCCAGCAGCCCGTCGGGATACACAGATACGCAGTATTTT	CASSPSGYTDTQYF
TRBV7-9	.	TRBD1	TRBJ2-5	TGTGCCAGCAGCCCGGGACAGGTCCAAGAGACCCAGTACTTC	CASSPGQVQETQYF
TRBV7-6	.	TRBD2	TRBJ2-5	TGTGCCAGCAGTCGGCCTAGCGGGGGTGAGACCCAGTACTTC	CASSRPSGGETQYF
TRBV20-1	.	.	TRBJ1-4	TGCATCGCCCAGAATGAAAAACTGTTTTTT	CIAQNEKLFF
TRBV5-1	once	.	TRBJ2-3	TGCGCCAGCAGCTTGGGACAAAGTCACACAGATACGCAGTATTTT	CASSLGQSHTDTQYF
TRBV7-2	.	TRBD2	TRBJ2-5	TGTGCCAGCAGCTTACTAGCGGGAGGGCTCAAGACCCAGTACTTC	CASSLLAGGLKTQYF
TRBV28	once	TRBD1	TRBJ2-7	TGTGCCAGCAGGGTACAGGGGGCAGGGGCTTACGAGCAGTACTTC	CASRVQGAGAYEQYF
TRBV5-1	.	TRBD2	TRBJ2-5	TGCGCCAGCAGGCGGGAGGCTAGCAGATTCCAAGAGACCCAGTACTTC	CASRREASRFQETQYF